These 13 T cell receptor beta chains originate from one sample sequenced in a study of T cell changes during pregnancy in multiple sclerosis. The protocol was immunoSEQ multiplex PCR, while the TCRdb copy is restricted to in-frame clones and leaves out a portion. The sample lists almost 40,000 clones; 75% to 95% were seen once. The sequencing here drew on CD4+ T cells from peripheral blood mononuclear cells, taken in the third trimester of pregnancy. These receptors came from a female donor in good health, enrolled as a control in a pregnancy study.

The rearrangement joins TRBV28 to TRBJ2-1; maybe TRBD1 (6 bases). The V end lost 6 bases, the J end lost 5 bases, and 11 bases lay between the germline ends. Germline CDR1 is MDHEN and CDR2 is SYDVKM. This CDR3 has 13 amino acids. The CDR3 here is CASRSTGNNEQFF. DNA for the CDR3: TGTGCCAGCAGATCCACAGGGAACAATGAGCAGTTCTTC.

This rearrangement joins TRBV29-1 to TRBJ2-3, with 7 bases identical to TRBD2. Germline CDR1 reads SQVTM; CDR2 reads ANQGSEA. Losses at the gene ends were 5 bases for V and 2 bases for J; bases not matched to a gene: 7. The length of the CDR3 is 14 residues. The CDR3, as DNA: TGCAGCGTTCCTTGGGGAGGGAACACAGATACGCAGTATTTT. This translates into CSVPWGGNTDTQYF.

The DNA of the CDR3 is TGTGCCAGCAGCTTCTCAGGGGCTAGCAATCAGCCCCAGCATTTT. The encoded protein is CASSFSGASNQPQHF. J is TRBJ1-5 and V is TRBV7-2, with D possibly matching TRBD1 (6 bases). The CDR3 runs to 15 residues. V lost 3 bases and J 0 bases, leaving 9 bases between the germline ends. Germline assignment: CDR1 SGHTA and CDR2 FQGNSA.

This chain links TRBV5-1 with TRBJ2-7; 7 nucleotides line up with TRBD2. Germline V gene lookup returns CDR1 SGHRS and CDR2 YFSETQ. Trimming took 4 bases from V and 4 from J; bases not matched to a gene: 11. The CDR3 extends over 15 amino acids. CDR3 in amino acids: CASSQPQTAGYEQYF. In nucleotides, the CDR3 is TGCGCCAGCAGCCAACCTCAGACAGCGGGGTACGAGCAGTACTTC.

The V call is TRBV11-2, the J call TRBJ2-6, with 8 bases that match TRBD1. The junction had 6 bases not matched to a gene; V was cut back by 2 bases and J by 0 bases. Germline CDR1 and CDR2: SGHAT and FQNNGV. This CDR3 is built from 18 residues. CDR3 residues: CASSLLTGANSGANVLTF. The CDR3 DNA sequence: TGTGCCAGCAGCTTACTGACAGGGGCCAACTCTGGGGCCAACGTCCTGACTTTC.

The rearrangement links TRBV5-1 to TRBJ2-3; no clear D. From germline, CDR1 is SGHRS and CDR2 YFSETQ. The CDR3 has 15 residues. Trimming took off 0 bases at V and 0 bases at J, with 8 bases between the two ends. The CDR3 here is CASSLAEPSTDTQYF. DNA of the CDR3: TGCGCCAGCAGCTTGGCCGAGCCCAGCACAGATACGCAGTATTTT. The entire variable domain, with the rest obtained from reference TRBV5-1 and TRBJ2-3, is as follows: KAGVTQTPRYLIKTRGQQVTLSCSPISGHRSVSWYQQTPGQGLQFLFEYFSETQRNKGNFPGRFSGRQFSNSRSEMNVSTLELGDSALYLCASSLAEPSTDTQYFGPGTRLTVL.

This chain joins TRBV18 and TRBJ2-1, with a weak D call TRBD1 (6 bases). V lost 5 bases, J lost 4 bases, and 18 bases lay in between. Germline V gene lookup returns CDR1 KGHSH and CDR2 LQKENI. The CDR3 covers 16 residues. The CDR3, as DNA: TGTGCCAGCTCATCCCAACTGGGGGCGGATTACAATGAGCAGTTCTTC. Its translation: CASSSQLGADYNEQFF.

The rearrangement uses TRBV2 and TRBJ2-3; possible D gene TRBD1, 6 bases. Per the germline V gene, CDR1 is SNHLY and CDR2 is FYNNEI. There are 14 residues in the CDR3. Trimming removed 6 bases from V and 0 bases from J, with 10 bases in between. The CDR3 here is CASRGTHSTDTQYF. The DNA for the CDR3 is TGTGCCAGCAGGGGGACACATAGCACAGATACGCAGTATTTT.

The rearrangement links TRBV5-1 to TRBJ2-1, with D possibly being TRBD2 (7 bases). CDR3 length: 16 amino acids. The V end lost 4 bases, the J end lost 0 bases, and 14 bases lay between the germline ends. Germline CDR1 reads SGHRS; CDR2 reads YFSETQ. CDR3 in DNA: TGCGCCAGCAGCCAGATCCGGGGGGCCTCCTACAATGAGCAGTTCTTC. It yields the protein CASSQIRGASYNEQFF.

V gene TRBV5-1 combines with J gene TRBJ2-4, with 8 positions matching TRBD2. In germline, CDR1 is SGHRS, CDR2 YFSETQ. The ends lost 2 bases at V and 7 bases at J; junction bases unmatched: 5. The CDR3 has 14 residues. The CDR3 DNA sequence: TGCGCCAGCAGCTTAAAAGCGGGAGAGAACATTCAGTACTTC. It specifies CASSLKAGENIQYF.

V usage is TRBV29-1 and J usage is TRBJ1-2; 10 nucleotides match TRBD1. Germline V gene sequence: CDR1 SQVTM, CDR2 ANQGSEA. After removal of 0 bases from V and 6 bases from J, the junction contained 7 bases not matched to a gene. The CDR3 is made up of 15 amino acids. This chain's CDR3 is CSVEDLDRGLNGYTF. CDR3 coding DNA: TGCAGCGTTGAAGATTTAGACAGGGGGCTAAATGGCTACACCTTC.

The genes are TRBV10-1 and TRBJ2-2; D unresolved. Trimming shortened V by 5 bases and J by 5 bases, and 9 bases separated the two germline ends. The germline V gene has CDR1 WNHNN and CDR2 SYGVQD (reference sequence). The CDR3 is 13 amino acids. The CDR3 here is CASSPTPTGELFF. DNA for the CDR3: TGCGCCAGCAGTCCGACTCCTACCGGGGAGCTGTTTTTT.

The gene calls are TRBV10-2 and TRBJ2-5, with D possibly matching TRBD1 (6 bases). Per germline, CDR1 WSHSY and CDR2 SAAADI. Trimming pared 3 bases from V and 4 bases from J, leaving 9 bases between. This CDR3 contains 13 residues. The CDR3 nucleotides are TGCGCCAGCAGTGAACAGGGCCGAGAGACCCAGTACTTC. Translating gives CASSEQGRETQYF.